This note documents a single T cell receptor beta chain sequence. Its specificity is unknown. The data are from a study of cytomegalovirus exposure and HLA in healthy donors. About the study: Earlier work reported 95 million to 130 million unique TCR beta sequences from roughly 180 million T cells. General study points: According to the study, around 180 TCR beta chains were cytomegalovirus-associated.

13 Jbeta primers and 60 Vbeta primers were used for the PCR. TCRdb keeps only in-frame clones here, not all; method: immunoSEQ multiplex PCR. The repertoire holds roughly 120,000 clones, with roughly 76% as singletons. The CDR3 has 14 residues. Germline loops: CDR1 SGDLS, CDR2 YYNGEE. With 0 bases clipped from V and 3 bases from J, the junction kept 3 bases outside the gene matches. The chain combines TRBV9 with TRBJ2-7; 7 nucleotides align to TRBD1. Sequencing input: PBMCs. The TCR sequence derives from a man in his fifties or sixties in good health and CMV-seropositive. The CDR3 region has the DNA TGTGCCAGCAGCGTAGCTACAGGGGACTACGAGCAGTACTTC. This translates into CASSVATGDYEQYF.